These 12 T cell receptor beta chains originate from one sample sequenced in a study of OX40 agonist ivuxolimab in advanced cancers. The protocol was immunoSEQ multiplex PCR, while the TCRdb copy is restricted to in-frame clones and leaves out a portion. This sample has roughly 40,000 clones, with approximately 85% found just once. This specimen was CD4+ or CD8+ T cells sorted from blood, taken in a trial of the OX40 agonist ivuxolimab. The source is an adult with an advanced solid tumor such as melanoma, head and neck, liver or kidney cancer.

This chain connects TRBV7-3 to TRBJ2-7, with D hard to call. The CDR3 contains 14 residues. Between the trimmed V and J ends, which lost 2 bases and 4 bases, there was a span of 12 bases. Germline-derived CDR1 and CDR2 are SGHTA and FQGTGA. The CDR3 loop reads CASSLVWKFYEQYF. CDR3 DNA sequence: TGTGCCAGCAGCTTAGTTTGGAAGTTTTACGAGCAGTACTTC.

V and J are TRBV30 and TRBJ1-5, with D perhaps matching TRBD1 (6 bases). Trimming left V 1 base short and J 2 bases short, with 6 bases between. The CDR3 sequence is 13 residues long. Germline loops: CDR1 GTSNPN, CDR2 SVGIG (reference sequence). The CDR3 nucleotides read TGTGCCTGGAGTGACAGGGGCAATCAGCCCCAGCATTTT. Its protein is CAWSDRGNQPQHF.

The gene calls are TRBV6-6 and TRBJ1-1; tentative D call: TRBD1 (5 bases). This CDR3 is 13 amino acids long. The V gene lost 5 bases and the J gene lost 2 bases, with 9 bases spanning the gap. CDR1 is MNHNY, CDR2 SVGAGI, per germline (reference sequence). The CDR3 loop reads CASSETANTEAFF. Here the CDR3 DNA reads TGTGCCAGCAGTGAGACAGCTAACACTGAAGCTTTCTTT.

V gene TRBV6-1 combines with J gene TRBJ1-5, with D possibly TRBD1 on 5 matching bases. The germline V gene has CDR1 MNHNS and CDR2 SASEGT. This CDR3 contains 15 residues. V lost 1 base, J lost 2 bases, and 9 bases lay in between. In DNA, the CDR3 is TGTGCCAGCAGTGAAGAGGGGTCGGGCAATCAGCCCCAGCATTTT. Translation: CASSEEGSGNQPQHF.

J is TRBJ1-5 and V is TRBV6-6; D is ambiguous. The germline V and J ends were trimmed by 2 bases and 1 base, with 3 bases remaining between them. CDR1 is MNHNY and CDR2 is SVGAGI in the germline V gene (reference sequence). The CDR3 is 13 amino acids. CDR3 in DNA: TGTGCCAGCAGTTACGGGAGCAATCAGCCCCAGCATTTT. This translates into CASSYGSNQPQHF.

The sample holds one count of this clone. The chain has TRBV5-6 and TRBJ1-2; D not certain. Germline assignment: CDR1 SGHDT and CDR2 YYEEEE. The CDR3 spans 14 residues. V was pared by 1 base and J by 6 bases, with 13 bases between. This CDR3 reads CASSLYQAGDGYTF. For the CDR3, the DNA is TGTGCCAGCAGCTTGTATCAGGCCGGAGATGGCTACACCTTC. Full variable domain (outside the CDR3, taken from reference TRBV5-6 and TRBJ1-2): DAGVTQSPTHLIKTRGQQVTLRCSPKSGHDTVSWYQQALGQGPQFIFQYYEEEERQRGNFPDRFSGHQFPNYSSELNVNALLLGDSALYLCASSLYQAGDGYTFGSGTRLTVV.

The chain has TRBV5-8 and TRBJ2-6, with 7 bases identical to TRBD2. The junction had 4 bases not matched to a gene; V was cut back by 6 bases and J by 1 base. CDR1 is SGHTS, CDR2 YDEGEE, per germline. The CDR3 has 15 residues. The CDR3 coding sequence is TGTGCCAGCAAGGTCGGGGGGTCTGGGGCCAACGTCCTGACTTTC. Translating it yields CASKVGGSGANVLTF.

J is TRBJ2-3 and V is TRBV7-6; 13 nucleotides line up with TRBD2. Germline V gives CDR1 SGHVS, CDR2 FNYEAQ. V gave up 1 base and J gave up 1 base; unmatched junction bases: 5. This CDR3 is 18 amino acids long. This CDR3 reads CASSLGLAGGQRTDTQYF. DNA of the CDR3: TGTGCCAGCAGCTTAGGACTAGCGGGGGGACAACGCACAGATACGCAGTATTTT.

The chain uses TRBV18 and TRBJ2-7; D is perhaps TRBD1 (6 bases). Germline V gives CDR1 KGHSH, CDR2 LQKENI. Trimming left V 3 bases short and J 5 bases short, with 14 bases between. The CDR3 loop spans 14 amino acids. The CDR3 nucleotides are TGTGCCAGCTCACCGCCGGCAGGGGCCCACGAGCAGTACTTC. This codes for CASSPPAGAHEQYF.

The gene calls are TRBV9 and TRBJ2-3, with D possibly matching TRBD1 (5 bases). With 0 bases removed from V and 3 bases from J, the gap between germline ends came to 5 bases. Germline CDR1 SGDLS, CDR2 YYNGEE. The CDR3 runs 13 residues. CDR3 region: CASSVEGTDTQYF. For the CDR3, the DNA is TGTGCCAGCAGCGTAGAGGGGACAGATACGCAGTATTTT.

Here the CDR3 DNA reads TGTGCCAGCAGTCCGGCCCCGGGAAATGAGCAGTTCTTC. It yields the protein CASSPAPGNEQFF. This chain uses TRBV6-5 with TRBJ2-1, with D possibly being TRBD2 (5 bases). The CDR3 runs 13 residues. V was shortened by 5 bases and J by 7 bases, with 12 bases between the two germline ends. Looked up from germline, CDR1 is MNHEY and CDR2 is SVGAGI.

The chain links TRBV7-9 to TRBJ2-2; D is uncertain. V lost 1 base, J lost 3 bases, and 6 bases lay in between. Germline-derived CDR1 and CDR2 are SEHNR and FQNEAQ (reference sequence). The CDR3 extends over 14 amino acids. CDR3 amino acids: CASSLGDYTGELFF. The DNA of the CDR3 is TGTGCCAGCAGCTTAGGGGATTACACCGGGGAGCTGTTTTTT.